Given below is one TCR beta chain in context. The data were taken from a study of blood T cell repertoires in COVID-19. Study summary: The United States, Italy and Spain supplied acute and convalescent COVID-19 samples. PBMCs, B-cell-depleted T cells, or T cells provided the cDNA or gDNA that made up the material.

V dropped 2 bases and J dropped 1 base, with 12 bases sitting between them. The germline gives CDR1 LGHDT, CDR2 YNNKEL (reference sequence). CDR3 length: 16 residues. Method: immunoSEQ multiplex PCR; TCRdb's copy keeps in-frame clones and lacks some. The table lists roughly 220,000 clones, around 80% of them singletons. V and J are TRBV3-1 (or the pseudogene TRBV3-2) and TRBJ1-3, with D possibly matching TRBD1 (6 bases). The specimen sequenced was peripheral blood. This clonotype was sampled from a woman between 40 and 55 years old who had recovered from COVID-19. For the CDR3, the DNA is TGTGCCAGCAGCCAATATCCAGGGGCGTCTGGAAACACCATATATTTT. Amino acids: CASSQYPGASGNTIYF.